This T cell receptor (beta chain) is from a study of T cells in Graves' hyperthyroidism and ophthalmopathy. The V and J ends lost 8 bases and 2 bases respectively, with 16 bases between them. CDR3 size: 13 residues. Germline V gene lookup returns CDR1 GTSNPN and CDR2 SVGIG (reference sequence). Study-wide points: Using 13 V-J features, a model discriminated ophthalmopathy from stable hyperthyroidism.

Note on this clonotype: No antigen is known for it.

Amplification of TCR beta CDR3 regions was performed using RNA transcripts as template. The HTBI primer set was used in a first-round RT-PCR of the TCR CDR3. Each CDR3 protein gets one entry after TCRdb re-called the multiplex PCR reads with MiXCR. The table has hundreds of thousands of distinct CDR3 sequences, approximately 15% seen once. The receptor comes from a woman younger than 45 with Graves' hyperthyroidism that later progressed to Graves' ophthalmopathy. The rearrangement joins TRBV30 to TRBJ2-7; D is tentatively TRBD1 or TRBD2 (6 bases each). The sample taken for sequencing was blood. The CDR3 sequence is CALGGQNTYEQYF. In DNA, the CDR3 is TGTGCCCTAGGGGGGCAAAACACCTACGAGCAGTACTTC.